A selection of T cell receptor beta chains follows, all from one sample in a study of PD-L1 blockade in urothelial cancer. Using immunoSEQ multiplex PCR, the repertoire was profiled, and TCRdb retains in-frame clones only, with some absent. The table shows about 45,000 clones, with roughly 84% occurring only once. This specimen consisted of PBMCs, obtained around atezolizumab (anti-PD-L1) treatment. The receptors here all came from a donor at least 40 years old with urothelial cancer. CDR3s include the opening cysteine and the closing phenylalanine or tryptophan. Each record gives: J gene, V gene, D gene, CDR3 protein. A D gene is named only where the DNA matches it firmly.

J: TRBJ2-3; V: TRBV18; D: NA; CDR3: CASSPGHRDTDTQYF
J: TRBJ1-1; V: TRBV7-2; D: NA; CDR3: CASSPWGEAFF
J: TRBJ2-5; V: TRBV11-2; D: NA; CDR3: CASSLVGGAHHQTQYF
J: TRBJ1-4; V: TRBV4-3; D: NA; CDR3: CASSQDLGAPNEKLFF
J: TRBJ2-7; V: TRBV5-1; D: TRBD1; CDR3: CASSGGQGANEQYF
J: TRBJ2-7; V: TRBV6-1; D: TRBD2; CDR3: CASRTSGIYEQYF
J: TRBJ1-4; V: TRBV11-2; D: NA; CDR3: CASRTTGGEKLFF
J: TRBJ2-7; V: TRBV7-2; D: NA; CDR3: CASSLGRGYEQYF
J: TRBJ1-1; V: TRBV4-2; D: NA; CDR3: CASSARGLGVNTEAFF
J: TRBJ2-7; V: TRBV27; D: NA; CDR3: CASSLAGSPPYEQYF
J: TRBJ2-5; V: TRBV4-3; D: TRBD2; CDR3: CASSQDVAGGVETQYF
J: TRBJ2-2; V: TRBV6-4; D: NA; CDR3: CASSDGAGQNTGELFF
J: TRBJ2-7; V: TRBV6-5; D: NA; CDR3: CASSLLAGYEQYF
J: TRBJ2-7; V: TRBV7-9; D: TRBD2; CDR3: CASSPGLAGGYEQYF
J: TRBJ1-2; V: TRBV18; D: NA; CDR3: CASSPPSGDGYTF
J: TRBJ2-1; V: TRBV9; D: TRBD2; CDR3: CASRASGSSYNEQFF
J: TRBJ2-1; V: TRBV5-4; D: TRBD2; CDR3: CASSLVTSGNEQFF
J: TRBJ2-5; V: TRBV4-3; D: TRBD2; CDR3: CASSQTSGSKKTQYF
J: TRBJ1-2; V: TRBV2; D: NA; CDR3: CASSEVPWGGPYGYTF
J: TRBJ2-5; V: TRBV5-5; D: NA; CDR3: CASSPAGPQETQYF
J: TRBJ2-3; V: TRBV11-2; D: NA; CDR3: CASSFYRESGGQYF
J: TRBJ1-5; V: TRBV19; D: NA; CDR3: CASCLGKGCQPQHF
J: TRBJ1-1; V: TRBV2; D: NA; CDR3: CASYIRVNTEAFF
J: TRBJ2-7; V: TRBV6-5; D: TRBD2; CDR3: CASSYRTSGYEQYF
J: TRBJ1-4; V: TRBV5-1; D: TRBD1; CDR3: CASSPDRVNEKLFF
J: TRBJ2-5; V: TRBV5-4; D: TRBD2; CDR3: CASSIQLAGQETQYF
J: TRBJ2-1; V: TRBV5-5; D: NA; CDR3: CASSSAAADHNEQFF
J: TRBJ2-1; V: TRBV5-8; D: NA; CDR3: CASSLGGRRGEQFF
J: TRBJ2-7; V: TRBV15; D: NA; CDR3: CATSRHAGEEQYF
J: TRBJ2-5; V: TRBV30; D: TRBD2; CDR3: CAWSAWRGSGKETQYF
J: TRBJ2-1; V: TRBV7-2; D: TRBD2; CDR3: CASMLGGRINEQFF
J: TRBJ2-7; V: TRBV5-1; D: TRBD1; CDR3: CASSLGGTGSGEQYF
J: TRBJ2-3; V: TRBV11-2; D: TRBD2; CDR3: CASSPGRGGTDTQYF
J: TRBJ1-2; V: TRBV5-1; D: NA; CDR3: CASSLVQGNYGYTF
J: TRBJ2-3; V: TRBV4-2; D: TRBD2; CDR3: CASSTSGPTGDTQYF
J: TRBJ2-5; V: TRBV7-2; D: NA; CDR3: CASSLEVLETQYF
J: TRBJ2-2; V: TRBV7-9; D: NA; CDR3: CASSLVPGLSLVQLFF
J: TRBJ1-4; V: TRBV18; D: NA; CDR3: CASSPYNQATNEKLFF
J: TRBJ2-1; V: TRBV5-6; D: NA; CDR3: CASIPSWDSGRNEQFF
J: TRBJ1-5; V: TRBV19; D: NA; CDR3: CASSESGRQPQHF
J: TRBJ2-3; V: TRBV7-9; D: TRBD1; CDR3: CASSPQGATQYF
J: TRBJ2-7; V: TRBV27; D: TRBD2; CDR3: CASRASGTHEQYF
J: TRBJ2-6; V: TRBV4-3; D: TRBD2; CDR3: CASSQHTLPGGPVSGANVLTF
J: TRBJ1-2; V: TRBV7-2; D: NA; CDR3: CASSLAGANYGYTF
J: TRBJ1-2; V: TRBV9; D: TRBD1; CDR3: CASSEATGSYYGYTF
J: TRBJ1-4; V: TRBV6-5; D: TRBD1; CDR3: CASNTGQKNEKLFF
J: TRBJ1-1; V: TRBV29-1; D: TRBD1; CDR3: CSAADRRNTEAFF
J: TRBJ1-2; V: TRBV7-2; D: TRBD1; CDR3: CASSPTGQAKTF
J: TRBJ2-2; V: TRBV6-6; D: NA; CDR3: CASNPTEATGELFF
J: TRBJ2-5; V: TRBV11-2; D: TRBD2; CDR3: CASSGPGTSGRARRETQYF
J: TRBJ1-5; V: TRBV19; D: TRBD1; CDR3: CASSLKPGQLAYSNQPQHF
J: TRBJ1-3; V: TRBV15; D: NA; CDR3: CATSRPGRGNTIYF
J: TRBJ2-4; V: TRBV6-6; D: NA; CDR3: CASSYSGSLNIQYF
J: TRBJ2-7; V: TRBV13; D: TRBD2; CDR3: CASSPGLAGSTYEQYF